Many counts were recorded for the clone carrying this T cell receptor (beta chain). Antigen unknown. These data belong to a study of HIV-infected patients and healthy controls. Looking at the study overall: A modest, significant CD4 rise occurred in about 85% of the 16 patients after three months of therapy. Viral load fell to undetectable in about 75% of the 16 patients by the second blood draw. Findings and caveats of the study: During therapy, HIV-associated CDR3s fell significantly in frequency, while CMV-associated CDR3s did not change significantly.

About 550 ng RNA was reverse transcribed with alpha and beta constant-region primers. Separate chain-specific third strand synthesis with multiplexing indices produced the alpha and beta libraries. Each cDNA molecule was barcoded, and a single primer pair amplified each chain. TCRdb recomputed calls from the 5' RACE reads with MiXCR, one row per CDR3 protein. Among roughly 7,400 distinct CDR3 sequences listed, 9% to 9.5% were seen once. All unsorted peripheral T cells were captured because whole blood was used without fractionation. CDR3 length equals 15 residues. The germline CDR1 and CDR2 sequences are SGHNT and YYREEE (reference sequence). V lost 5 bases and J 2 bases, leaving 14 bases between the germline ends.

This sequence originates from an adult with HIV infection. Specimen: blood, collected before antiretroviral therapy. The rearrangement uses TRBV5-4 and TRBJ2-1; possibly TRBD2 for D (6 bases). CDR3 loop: CASSFLPGAYNEQFF. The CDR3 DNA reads TGTGCCAGCAGTTTCCTGCCGGGAGCCTACAATGAGCAGTTCTTC. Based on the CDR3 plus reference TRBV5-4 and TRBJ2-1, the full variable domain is ETGVTQSPTHLIKTRGQQVTLRCSSQSGHNTVSWYQQALGQGPQFIFQYYREEENGRGNFPPRFSGLQFPNYSSELNVNALELDDSALYLCASSFLPGAYNEQFFGPGTRLTVL.